What follows is one TCR beta chain and its context. The PCR contained 60 Vbeta and 13 Jbeta primers. Produced via immunoSEQ multiplex PCR; TCRdb's table is partial and in-frame only. The sample holds 140,000 to 150,000 clones, around 66% seen once. This specimen belongs to a study of cytomegalovirus exposure and HLA in healthy donors. For the study at large: Earlier results showed approximately 120 million unique TCR beta sequences derived from roughly 180 million T cells.

The V segment lost 4 bases and the J segment 7 bases; nucleotides outside the gene matches: 11. This CDR3 contains 16 residues. The germline V gene has CDR1 SNHLY and CDR2 FYNNEI. This rearrangement joins TRBV2 to TRBJ2-7; 12 bases map to TRBD2. Sequenced: PBMCs. The sequence was obtained from an older woman in good health and CMV-seronegative. DNA for the CDR3: TGTGCCAGCAGTGGACTAGCGGGGGAGTTGGCGGGGGAGCAGTACTTC. Translated, it gives CASSGLAGELAGEQYF.